Below are 14 T cell receptor beta chains sequenced from a single sample in a study of T cell responses to AZD1222 COVID-19 vaccine. The protocol was immunoSEQ multiplex PCR, while the TCRdb copy is restricted to in-frame clones and leaves out a portion. The profile covers some 130,000 clones, with around 93% appearing a single time and approximately 7% taken by the ten largest. This material consisted of peripheral blood, taken 28 days after the second AZD1222 dose. The origin of the receptors is an adult who received the AZD1222 COVID-19 vaccine.

The rearrangement links TRBV2 to TRBJ2-3; 10 positions agree with TRBD2. V dropped 7 bases and J dropped 1; count of bases not matched to a gene: 5. Germline assignment: CDR1 SNHLY and CDR2 FYNNEI. The length of the CDR3 is 15 residues. CDR3 sequence reads: CASNLGLAGTDTQYF. CDR3 DNA: TGTGCCAGCAATCTTGGACTAGCGGGCACAGATACGCAGTATTTT.

The chain recombines TRBV10-3 with TRBJ1-6; possible D gene TRBD1, 5 bases. This CDR3 is built from 15 residues. The V end lost 2 bases, the J end lost 8 bases, and 13 bases lay between the germline ends. Germline V gene sequence: CDR1 ENHRY, CDR2 SYGVKD. CDR3 nucleotides: TGTGCCATCAGTGAGCGGGGGGAATCGGATTCACCCCTCCACTTT. This gives the protein CAISERGESDSPLHF.

This chain connects TRBV4-2 to TRBJ2-3; TRBD2 agrees at 8 bases. Looked up from germline, CDR1 is LGHNA and CDR2 is YNFKEQ. After removal of 7 bases from V and 6 bases from J, the junction contained 12 bases not matched to a gene. The CDR3 is made up of 15 amino acids. CDR3 DNA: TGTGCCAGCACCCTGGGCGTGACTAGCGCGGATACGCAGTATTTT. Its protein is CASTLGVTSADTQYF.

This chain links TRBV9 with TRBJ2-3, with unresolved D. This CDR3 region has 14 residues. Germline loops: CDR1 SGDLS, CDR2 YYNGEE. Trimming took 2 bases from V and 6 from J, leaving 13 bases between them. CDR3 amino acids: CASSVSALGDTQYF. The CDR3 region has the DNA TGTGCCAGCAGCGTGAGCGCCCTAGGCGATACGCAGTATTTT.

The chain carries TRBV7-8 and TRBJ2-5, with 9 bases matching TRBD1. Trimming took 5 bases from V and 5 from J; bases not matched to a gene: 9. Germline V gives CDR1 SGHVS, CDR2 FQNEAQ. The CDR3 has 15 residues. Here the CDR3 DNA reads TGTGCCAGCAGCACGAACAGGGGGCCGAGTGAGACCCAGTACTTC. As protein: CASSTNRGPSETQYF.

This chain joins TRBV19 and TRBJ2-3; D may match TRBD1 or TRBD2 (5 bases each). Per germline, CDR1 LNHDA and CDR2 SQIVND (reference sequence). This CDR3 spans 12 amino acids. Trimming cost V 8 bases and J 6 bases, with 12 bases left between them. CDR3 DNA: TGTGCCAGTGGGGGTTTGCGCGATACGCAGTATTTT. This encodes CASGGLRDTQYF.

The chain recombines TRBV28 with TRBJ2-3; possibly TRBD1 for D (5 bases). The CDR3 has 15 residues. Deletions cut 5 bases from V and 12 bases from J, with 24 bases between. Germline V gene data show CDR1 as MDHEN and CDR2 as SYDVKM. CDR3 bases: TGTGCCAGCAGTACAACATCGGGTTATCAGGGTATTCAGTATTTT. Amino acid sequence: CASSTTSGYQGIQYF.

The chain uses TRBV4-2 and TRBJ2-3; TRBD2 matches 7 bases. CDR3 length equals 16 residues. Unmatched junction bases numbered 7, after V lost 0 bases and J lost 4 bases. In germline, CDR1 is LGHNA, CDR2 YNFKEQ. The CDR3 reads CASSQESGRGSDTQYF. CDR3 coding DNA: TGTGCCAGCAGCCAAGAATCGGGGCGGGGGTCAGATACGCAGTATTTT.

The chain is built from TRBV5-5 and TRBJ2-5; the D call may be TRBD1 or TRBD2 (5 bases each). Germline values: CDR1 SGHKS, CDR2 YYEKEE (reference sequence). This CDR3 spans 15 amino acids. V was clipped by 3 bases and J by 1 base, with 13 bases between them. The CDR3 bases are TGTGCCAGCAGCTCGATGGGGGACGGCCAAGAGACCCAGTACTTC. Amino acid sequence: CASSSMGDGQETQYF.

The CDR3, as DNA: TGTGCCAGTGCAGGGCGGGATCGGACCGATTCACCCCTCCACTTT. This encodes CASAGRDRTDSPLHF. This sequence joins TRBV19 and TRBJ1-6; tentative D call: TRBD1 (5 bases). The germline CDR1 and CDR2 sequences are LNHDA and SQIVND (reference sequence). This CDR3 comprises 15 residues. V was cut by 8 bases and J by 8 bases, with 19 bases left in between.

The chain employs TRBV4-2 and TRBJ1-2; D remains ambiguous. The CDR3 runs 16 residues. Germline V CDR1 and CDR2: LGHNA, YNFKEQ. V lost 3 bases to trimming and J lost 2 bases, with 16 bases between them. The CDR3: CASSQASGAPNYGYTF. CDR3 DNA sequence: TGTGCCAGCAGCCAGGCGTCAGGCGCGCCCAACTATGGCTACACCTTC.

The rearrangement joins TRBV18 to TRBJ1-1; tentatively, D is TRBD1 (6 bases). Trimming took 1 base from V and 1 from J, leaving 10 bases between them. CDR3 length equals 15 residues. CDR1 is KGHSH and CDR2 is LQKENI in the germline V gene. CDR3 bases: TGTGCCAGCTCACCACGGGTACAGGGGAACACTGAAGCTTTCTTT. It encodes CASSPRVQGNTEAFF.

This clone has just one count. The chain employs TRBV3-1 (or the pseudogene TRBV3-2) and TRBJ2-3, with TRBD1 matching 9 bases. This CDR3 has 15 amino acids. Per germline, CDR1 LGHDT and CDR2 YNNKEL (reference sequence). V lost 4 bases and J lost 7; bases outside the gene matches: 9. The CDR3 region is CASSPDRGPLNTQYF. DNA for the CDR3: TGTGCCAGCAGCCCGGACAGGGGTCCCCTCAATACGCAGTATTTT.

The V and J genes are TRBV9 and TRBJ2-1, with 8 bases aligning to TRBD2. This CDR3 contains 15 residues. Germline V gene data show CDR1 as SGDLS and CDR2 as YYNGEE. The J segment lost 4 bases and the V segment lost 0 bases, leaving 3 bases of the junction unmatched. The CDR3 loop is CASSVELAVYNEQFF. The CDR3 coding sequence is TGTGCCAGCAGCGTAGAACTAGCGGTGTACAATGAGCAGTTCTTC. Full variable domain (rest looked up from reference TRBV9 and TRBJ2-1): DSGVTQTPKHLITATGQRVTLRCSPRSGDLSVYWYQQSLDQGLQFLIQYYNGEERAKGNILERFSAQQFPDLHSELNLSSLELGDSALYFCASSVELAVYNEQFFGPGTRLTVL.